These 18 T cell receptor beta chains originate from one sample sequenced in a study of cytomegalovirus exposure and HLA in healthy donors (dated by TCRdb to 2017 to 2019). The method was the immunoSEQ multiplex PCR assay. For the multiplex PCR, a mixture combining 60 forward primers for TCR Vbeta segments and 13 reverse primers for TCR Jbeta segments was used. Not all clones reach the TCRdb copy of this immuneACCESS table, which keeps in-frame sequences only. Checked studies attribute under half of the gap to unresolved V genes and leave the rest unexplained. A total of some 45,000 clones appear in this sample, approximately 65% of them only once. The ten largest clones capture 5% to 6.5% of the sample. The sequencing input was PBMCs. These receptors originate from a man younger than 45 in good health and CMV-seronegative.

This clone has just one count. The CDR3 bases are TGTGCCAGCAGGACGGGGATGGGTTATGGCTACACCTTC. Protein: CASRTGMGYGYTF. V is TRBV2 and J is TRBJ1-2; D unresolved. V was cut by 6 bases and J by 5 bases, with 13 bases left in between. The CDR3 is made up of 13 amino acids. Germline loops: CDR1 SNHLY, CDR2 FYNNEI.

The rearrangement joins TRBV6-5 to TRBJ1-1; D ambiguous. Germline V gene sequence: CDR1 MNHEY, CDR2 SVGAGI. With 9 bases removed from V and 1 base from J, the gap between germline ends came to 12 bases. This CDR3 contains 13 residues. Here the CDR3 reads CASRRVSNTEAFF. Written as DNA, the CDR3 is TGTGCCAGTCGGAGGGTGTCGAACACTGAAGCTTTCTTT.

The chain links TRBV7-6 to TRBJ2-5; TRBD2 agrees at 7 bases. The CDR3 sequence is 15 residues long. The V segment lost 4 bases and the J segment 2 bases; nucleotides outside the gene matches: 7. The germline V gene encodes CDR1 SGHVS and CDR2 FNYEAQ. CDR3 sequence reads: CASSSQLAAQETQYF. CDR3 coding DNA: TGTGCCAGCAGCTCTCAGCTAGCGGCACAAGAGACCCAGTACTTC. Drawing the rest from reference TRBV7-6 and TRBJ2-5, the complete variable domain is GAGVSQSPRYKVTKRGQDVALRCDPISGHVSLYWYRQALGQGPEFLTYFNYEAQQDKSGLPNDRFSAERPEGSISTLTIQRTEQRDSAMYRCASSSQLAAQETQYFGPGTRLLVL.

The chain carries TRBV11-2 and TRBJ1-5, with D hard to call. CDR3 length: 15 residues. Germline V CDR1 and CDR2: SGHAT, FQNNGV. Trimming pared 0 bases from V and 6 bases from J, leaving 12 bases between. The chain's CDR3 is CASSLDRGSAQPQHF. In DNA, the CDR3 is TGTGCCAGCAGCTTAGATCGGGGTTCGGCTCAGCCCCAGCATTTT.

The rearrangement links TRBV5-6 to TRBJ2-5; no definite D call. Germline CDR1 SGHDT, CDR2 YYEEEE. Trimming pared 4 bases from V and 2 bases from J, leaving 9 bases between. The CDR3 is 13 residues long. The CDR3 bases are TGTGCCAGCAGCCCCGTTGCGCAAGAGACCCAGTACTTC. Translating it yields CASSPVAQETQYF. Full variable domain (remainder filled in from reference TRBV5-6 and TRBJ2-5): DAGVTQSPTHLIKTRGQQVTLRCSPKSGHDTVSWYQQALGQGPQFIFQYYEEEERQRGNFPDRFSGHQFPNYSSELNVNALLLGDSALYLCASSPVAQETQYFGPGTRLLVL.

The chain joins TRBV5-4 to TRBJ2-7; 7 bases align to TRBD1. CDR1 is SGHNT, CDR2 YYREEE, per germline (reference sequence). Unmatched junction bases numbered 1, after V lost 0 bases and J lost 1 base. The CDR3 has 14 amino acids. The CDR3 is CASSLDRGSYEQYF. In DNA form, the CDR3 reads TGTGCCAGCAGCTTGGACAGGGGTTCCTACGAGCAGTACTTC.

The V and J genes are TRBV19 and TRBJ2-5; D ambiguous. From germline, CDR1 is LNHDA and CDR2 SQIVND (reference sequence). The CDR3 consists of 17 residues. Trimming shortened V by 1 base and J by 0 bases, and 15 bases separated the two germline ends. The CDR3 bases are TGTGCCAGTAGTATAGGTTATAAACGCAGGAACCAAGAGACCCAGTACTTC. It is translated as CASSIGYKRRNQETQYF.

J is TRBJ2-7 and V is TRBV18; 10 bases map to TRBD2. There are 16 residues in the CDR3. Germline V gene sequence: CDR1 KGHSH, CDR2 LQKENI. V shed 2 bases, J shed 4 bases, and the junction held 8 bases outside the gene matches. DNA for the CDR3: TGTGCCAGCTCACCATCTAGCGGGAGAGTAGGTTACGAGCAGTACTTC. Amino acids: CASSPSSGRVGYEQYF.

This chain uses TRBV9 with TRBJ2-5; 11 bases line up with TRBD2. Germline CDR1 is SGDLS and CDR2 is YYNGEE. CDR3 length: 14 amino acids. V shed 4 bases and J 5 bases; nucleotides not matched to a gene: 4. CDR3 DNA sequence: TGTGCCAGCAGCCCCCGGACTAGCGGGGAGACCCAGTACTTC. It codes for CASSPRTSGETQYF.

This rearrangement joins TRBV27 to TRBJ2-2; TRBD1 matches 7 bases. Per germline, CDR1 MNHEY and CDR2 SMNVEV (reference sequence). V gave up 5 bases and J gave up 7 bases; unmatched junction bases: 4. The CDR3 loop spans 13 amino acids. The CDR3 region has the DNA TGTGCCAGCAGTCGACAGGGTTACGGGGAGCTGTTTTTT. It is translated as CASSRQGYGELFF.

The rearrangement links TRBV30 to TRBJ1-1; 7 bases are shared with TRBD1. This CDR3 has 14 residues. Trimming took 2 bases from V and 0 from J; bases not matched to a gene: 3. Germline V gene sequence: CDR1 GTSNPN, CDR2 SVGIG (reference sequence). CDR3 coding DNA: TGTGCCTGGAGTACAGGGGACCTGAACACTGAAGCTTTCTTT. Translation: CAWSTGDLNTEAFF.

The J gene is TRBJ1-1, the V gene TRBV7-2; a weak D match, TRBD1 (5 bases). The CDR3 has 13 residues. Germline CDR1 reads SGHTA; CDR2 reads FQGNSA. V gave up 0 bases and J gave up 8 bases, with 10 bases separating them. DNA of the CDR3: TGTGCCAGCAGCTTAGCTGACAGCCTCGAAGCTTTCTTT. Its translation: CASSLADSLEAFF.

The chain has TRBV30 and TRBJ1-1; TRBD1 matches 11 bases. Per germline, CDR1 GTSNPN and CDR2 SVGIG (reference sequence). This CDR3 region has 14 residues. The V segment lost 4 bases and the J segment 11 bases; nucleotides outside the gene matches: 12. Here the CDR3 DNA reads TGTGCCTGGACCTCGGGACAGGGGGAGACGAGGGCTTTCTTT. As protein: CAWTSGQGETRAFF.

This clone was detected once. The chain is built from TRBV6-4 and TRBJ2-1, with 8 bases lining up with TRBD2. Per germline, CDR1 MRHNA and CDR2 SNTAGT. The J segment lost 1 base and the V segment lost 2 bases, leaving 1 base of the junction unmatched. The CDR3 loop spans 15 amino acids. The CDR3 sequence is CASSDAGGSYNEQFF. The CDR3 coding sequence is TGTGCCAGCAGTGACGCGGGGGGATCCTACAATGAGCAGTTCTTC.

The J gene is TRBJ1-2, the V gene TRBV21-1. TRBV21-1 is recorded as a pseudogene. The CDR3 totals 21 residues. The CDR3 coding sequence is TGTGCCAGCAGCAAAGCGATTTCTATAGCCGTTGGTCTTTGGGTGACCTATGGCTACACCTTC. Translating gives CASSKAISIAVGLWVTYGYTF.

This clone occurred a few times. Other DNA sequences within the sample encode an identical CDR3. The chain combines TRBV18 with TRBJ2-7; D perhaps matches TRBD1 (5 bases). Germline assignment: CDR1 KGHSH and CDR2 LQKENI. V lost 5 bases and J 4 bases, leaving 9 bases between the germline ends. The CDR3 sequence is 12 residues long. This chain's CDR3 is CASSSDSYEQYF. The CDR3 bases are TGTGCCAGCTCATCAGACAGTTACGAGCAGTACTTC.

This sequence joins TRBV5-8 and TRBJ1-2, with 8 bases fitting TRBD1. CDR1 and CDR2 from the germline V gene are SGHTS and YDEGEE. With V trimmed by 3 bases and J by 7 bases, 5 bases remained unmatched. CDR3 length: 13 amino acids. The CDR3 sequence: CASSYRTGFGYTF. The CDR3 DNA is TGTGCCAGCAGCTACCGGACAGGGTTTGGCTACACCTTC.

The rearrangement joins TRBV6-4 to TRBJ2-7, with D perhaps matching TRBD2 (7 bases). The CDR3 loop spans 14 amino acids. Germline V lookup: CDR1 MRHNA, CDR2 SNTAGT. Between the trimmed V and J ends, which lost 5 bases and 0 bases, there was a span of 11 bases. The CDR3 nucleotides are TGTGCCAGCAGTTGGGAGGGGGACTCCTACGAGCAGTACTTC. This encodes CASSWEGDSYEQYF.